This is a list of T cell receptor beta chains from one sample in a study of immune cell composition in non-small cell lung cancer. Method: immunoSEQ multiplex PCR; TCRdb's copy keeps in-frame clones and lacks some. Of around 13,000 clones in the sample, more than 65% were seen once. Sequencing used lung tumor tissue. These receptors all stem from a human donor with non-small cell lung cancer. CDR3s include the opening cysteine and the closing phenylalanine or tryptophan. A D gene is named only where the DNA matches it firmly. The size field is filled for only some rows; it gives once, few, many or a size class.

.	TRBV7-2	TRBD2	TRBJ2-2	CASSGTSGRTGELFF	TGTGCCAGCAGCGGTACTAGCGGGAGGACCGGGGAGCTGTTTTTT
once	TRBV11-2	TRBD2	TRBJ2-7	CASSLGRGALFYEQYF	TGTGCCAGCAGCTTGGGGCGGGGGGCACTTTTCTACGAGCAGTACTTC
.	TRBV5-1	TRBD1	TRBJ2-7	CASSLLNPGQPYEQYF	TGCGCCAGCAGCTTGCTCAATCCGGGACAGCCCTACGAGCAGTACTTC
.	TRBV19	TRBD2	TRBJ2-4	CASSSGRKNIQYF	TGTGCCAGTTCTAGCGGGAGAAAAAACATTCAGTACTTC
.	TRBV11-2	TRBD2	TRBJ2-7	CASSLRTSGYEQYF	TGTGCCAGCAGCTTAAGGACTAGCGGTTACGAGCAGTACTTC
.	TRBV9	.	TRBJ2-1	CASSVGEPEYEQFF	TGTGCCAGCAGCGTAGGGGAGCCGGAGTATGAGCAGTTCTTC
few	TRBV10-3	.	TRBJ1-2	CAISEGVANYGYTF	TGTGCCATCAGTGAAGGGGTCGCTAACTATGGCTACACCTTC
.	TRBV6-4	.	TRBJ2-3	CASKGRNTDTQYF	TGTGCCAGCAAAGGGAGAAACACAGATACGCAGTATTTT
.	TRBV2	.	TRBJ1-2	CASSEVLLGGYTF	TGTGCCAGCAGTGAAGTACTCCTCGGGGGCTACACCTTC
.	TRBV19	.	TRBJ1-1	CASSLSTTGKNTEAFF	TGTGCCAGTAGTCTATCTACCACAGGGAAGAACACTGAAGCTTTCTTT
.	TRBV11-3	.	TRBJ2-1	CASSSPSNEQFF	TGTGCCAGCAGTTCACCTTCGAATGAGCAGTTCTTC
.	TRBV7-9	.	TRBJ1-2	CASSLLGPQGFGYTF	TGTGCCAGCAGCTTATTAGGCCCACAGGGATTTGGCTACACCTTC
.	TRBV9	.	TRBJ2-7	CASSPQAGDYEQYF	TGTGCCAGCAGCCCGCAGGCAGGGGACTACGAGCAGTACTTC
once	TRBV27	.	TRBJ2-3	CASSNPGPTDTQYF	TGTGCCAGCAGCAATCCGGGACCGACAGATACGCAGTATTTT
.	TRBV6-5	TRBD2	TRBJ2-7	CASSYVAGVSEQYF	TGTGCCAGCAGTTACGTGGCGGGAGTTTCCGAGCAGTACTTC
.	TRBV5-1	.	TRBJ2-1	CASSPSTENEQFF	TGCGCCAGCAGCCCTAGCACCGAGAATGAGCAGTTCTTC
.	TRBV7-3	TRBD2	TRBJ2-1	CASSLTATSGVYNEQFF	TGTGCCAGCAGCTTAACCGCGACTAGCGGGGTTTACAATGAGCAGTTCTTC
few	TRBV15	.	TRBJ2-2	CATSRDWSQGKASGELFF	TGTGCCACCAGCAGAGATTGGTCTCAGGGTAAAGCAAGCGGGGAGCTGTTTTTT
few	TRBV28	TRBD2	TRBJ2-2	CASRTSGRAGELFF	TGTGCCAGCAGGACTAGCGGGAGGGCCGGGGAGCTGTTTTTT
.	TRBV7-2	TRBD2	TRBJ2-3	CASSLLAGGPLDTQYF	TGTGCCAGCAGCTTACTGGCGGGAGGGCCTCTGGATACGCAGTATTTT
.	TRBV28	TRBD2	TRBJ2-1	CASSSSGPLGDEQFF	TGTGCCAGCAGCAGTAGCGGGCCTCTGGGAGATGAGCAGTTCTTC
.	TRBV14	TRBD1	TRBJ1-2	CASSQAPGKGQGSGYTF	TGTGCCAGCAGCCAAGCACCAGGGAAGGGACAGGGTAGTGGCTACACCTTC
.	TRBV19	.	TRBJ2-1	CASSPMVYNEQFF	TGTGCCAGTAGTCCAATGGTTTACAATGAGCAGTTCTTC